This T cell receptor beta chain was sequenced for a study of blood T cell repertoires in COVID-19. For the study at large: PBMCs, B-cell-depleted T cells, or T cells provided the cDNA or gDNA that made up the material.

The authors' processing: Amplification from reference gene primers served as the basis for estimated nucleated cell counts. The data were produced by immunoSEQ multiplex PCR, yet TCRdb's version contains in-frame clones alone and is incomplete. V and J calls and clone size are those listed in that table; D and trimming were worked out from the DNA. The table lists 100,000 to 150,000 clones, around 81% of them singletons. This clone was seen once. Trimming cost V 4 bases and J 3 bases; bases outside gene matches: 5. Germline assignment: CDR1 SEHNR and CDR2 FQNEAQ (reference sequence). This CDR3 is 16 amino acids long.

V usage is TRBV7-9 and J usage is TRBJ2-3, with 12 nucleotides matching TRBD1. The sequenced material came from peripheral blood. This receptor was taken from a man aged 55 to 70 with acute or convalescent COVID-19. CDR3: CASSWGDRGLTDTQYF. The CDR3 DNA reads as TGTGCCAGCAGCTGGGGGGACAGGGGGCTGACAGATACGCAGTATTTT.